The source of this T cell receptor (beta chain) is a study of T cell repertoires in cytomegalovirus infection. Overall study context: Recently described HLA-C-restricted plus well-studied HLA-B-restricted CMV epitopes were used. Public signatures in TCR beta pointed to CMV infection and matching HLA type.

J was trimmed by 5 bases and V by 4 bases; bases with no gene match: 10. The V gene's germline CDR1 is KGHDR and CDR2 SFDVKD. CDR3 length equals 17 residues. General study points: Carriers of CMV plus the relevant HLA were identified by cumulative public TCR beta family frequency. Clonotypes of TCR beta that were HLA-C-restricted and CMV-specific dominated the ex vivo response.

This clonotype was detected many times. The target antigen is unknown. MiXCR, applied by TCRdb to the reads, yields one record per CDR3 protein. The sample lists roughly 200,000 distinct CDR3 sequences; around 40% were seen once. V usage is TRBV24-1 and J usage is TRBJ2-1; 10 positions match TRBD1. Here the sequenced sample was CD8+ T cells from cultured PBMCs, taken from culture after CMV antigen stimulation. The receptor was derived from a human donor in good health (CMV status not recorded). Some clones in this sample may be carry-over from other donors' samples. The CDR3 sequence: CATSESGQGGYHNEQFF. The CDR3 DNA is TGTGCCACCAGTGAGTCTGGACAGGGGGGGTATCACAATGAGCAGTTCTTC.